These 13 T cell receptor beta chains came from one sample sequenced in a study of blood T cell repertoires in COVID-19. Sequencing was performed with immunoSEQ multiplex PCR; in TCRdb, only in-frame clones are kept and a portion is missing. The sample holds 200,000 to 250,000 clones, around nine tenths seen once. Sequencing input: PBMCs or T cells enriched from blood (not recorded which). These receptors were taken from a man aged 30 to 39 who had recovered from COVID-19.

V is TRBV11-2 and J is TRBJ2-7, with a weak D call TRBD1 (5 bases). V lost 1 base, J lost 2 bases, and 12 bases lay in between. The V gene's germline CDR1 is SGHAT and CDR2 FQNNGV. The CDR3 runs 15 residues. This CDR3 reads CASSLGQGNTYEQYF. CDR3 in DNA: TGTGCCAGCAGCTTAGGTCAGGGTAACACCTACGAGCAGTACTTC.

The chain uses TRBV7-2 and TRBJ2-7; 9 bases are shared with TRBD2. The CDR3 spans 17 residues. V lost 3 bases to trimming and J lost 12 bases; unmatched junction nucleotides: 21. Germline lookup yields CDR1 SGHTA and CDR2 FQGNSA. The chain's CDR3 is CASSFLPLNSGGPFLYF. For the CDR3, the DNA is TGTGCCAGCAGCTTTCTCCCCCTGAATAGCGGGGGCCCCTTCTTGTACTTC.

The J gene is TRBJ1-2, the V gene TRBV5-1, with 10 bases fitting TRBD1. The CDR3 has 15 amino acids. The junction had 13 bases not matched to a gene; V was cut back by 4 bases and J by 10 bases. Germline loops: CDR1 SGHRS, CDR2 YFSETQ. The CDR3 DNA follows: TGCGCCAGCAGCGCAAGTCCGGGACAGGGGAGGGACTACACCTTC. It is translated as CASSASPGQGRDYTF.

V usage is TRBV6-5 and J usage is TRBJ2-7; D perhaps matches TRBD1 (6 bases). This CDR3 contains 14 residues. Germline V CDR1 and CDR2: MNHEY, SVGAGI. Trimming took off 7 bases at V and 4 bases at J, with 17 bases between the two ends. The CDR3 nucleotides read TGTGCCAGCAACGACAGGACCCGAGGGTACGAGCAGTACTTC. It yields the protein CASNDRTRGYEQYF.

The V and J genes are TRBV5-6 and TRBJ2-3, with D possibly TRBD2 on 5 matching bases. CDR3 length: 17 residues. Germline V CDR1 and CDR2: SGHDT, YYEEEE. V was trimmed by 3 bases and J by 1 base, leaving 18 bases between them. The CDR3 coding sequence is TGTGCCAGCAGCTATCAATTAGGAGGACGGGGCACAGATACGCAGTATTTT. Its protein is CASSYQLGGRGTDTQYF.

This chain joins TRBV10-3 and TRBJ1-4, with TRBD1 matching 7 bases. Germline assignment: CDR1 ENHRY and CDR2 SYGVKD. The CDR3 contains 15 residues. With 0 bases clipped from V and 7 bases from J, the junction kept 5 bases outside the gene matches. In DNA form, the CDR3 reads TGTGCCATCAGTGAGTCCCCAGGGGGGAGTGAAAAACTGTTTTTT. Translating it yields CAISESPGGSEKLFF.

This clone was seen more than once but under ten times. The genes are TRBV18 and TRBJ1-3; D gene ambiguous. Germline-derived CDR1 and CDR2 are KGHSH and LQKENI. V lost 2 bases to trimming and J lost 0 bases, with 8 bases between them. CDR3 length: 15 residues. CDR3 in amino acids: CASSPDPGSGNTIYF. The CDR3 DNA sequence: TGTGCCAGCTCACCAGACCCAGGCTCTGGAAACACCATATATTTT.

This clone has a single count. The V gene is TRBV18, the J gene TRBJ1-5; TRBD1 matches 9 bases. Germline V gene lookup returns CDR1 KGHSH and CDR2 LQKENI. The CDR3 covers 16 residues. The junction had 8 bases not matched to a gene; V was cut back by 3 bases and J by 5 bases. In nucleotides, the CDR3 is TGTGCCAGCTCACCCCCGACAGGGGGTGTCGATCAGCCCCAGCATTTT. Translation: CASSPPTGGVDQPQHF. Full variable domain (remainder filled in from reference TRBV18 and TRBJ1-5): NAGVMQNPRHLVRRRGQEARLRCSPMKGHSHVYWYRQLPEEGLKFMVYLQKENIIDESGMPKERFSAEFPKEGPSILRIQQVVRGDSAAYFCASSPPTGGVDQPQHFGDGTRLSIL.

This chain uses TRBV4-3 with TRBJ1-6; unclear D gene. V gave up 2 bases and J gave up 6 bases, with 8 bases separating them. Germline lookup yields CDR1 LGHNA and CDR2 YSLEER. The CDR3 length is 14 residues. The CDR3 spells CASSQSPSNSPLHF. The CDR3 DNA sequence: TGCGCCAGCAGCCAAAGCCCATCTAATTCACCCCTCCACTTT.

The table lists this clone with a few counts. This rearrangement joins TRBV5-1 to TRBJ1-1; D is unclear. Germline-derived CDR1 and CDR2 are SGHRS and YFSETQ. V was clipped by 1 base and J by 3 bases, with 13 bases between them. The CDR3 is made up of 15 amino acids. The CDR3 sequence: CASSLQRGSDTEAFF. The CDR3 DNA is TGCGCCAGCAGCTTGCAGCGAGGGTCCGACACTGAAGCTTTCTTT. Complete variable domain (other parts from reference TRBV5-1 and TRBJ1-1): KAGVTQTPRYLIKTRGQQVTLSCSPISGHRSVSWYQQTPGQGLQFLFEYFSETQRNKGNFPGRFSGRQFSNSRSEMNVSTLELGDSALYLCASSLQRGSDTEAFFGQGTRLTVV.

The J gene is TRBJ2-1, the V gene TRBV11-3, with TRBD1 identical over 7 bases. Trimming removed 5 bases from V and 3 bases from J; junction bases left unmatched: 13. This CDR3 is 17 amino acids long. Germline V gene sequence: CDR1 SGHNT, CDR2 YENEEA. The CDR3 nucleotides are TGTGCCAGCAGCCGAAGAGGGGCCACAGGGGTCTACAATGAGCAGTTCTTC. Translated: CASSRRGATGVYNEQFF. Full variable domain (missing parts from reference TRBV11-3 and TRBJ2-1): EAGVVQSPRYKIIEKKQPVAFWCNPISGHNTLYWYLQNLGQGPELLIRYENEEAVDDSQLPKDRFSAERLKGVDSTLKIQPAELGDSAVYLCASSRRGATGVYNEQFFGPGTRLTVL.

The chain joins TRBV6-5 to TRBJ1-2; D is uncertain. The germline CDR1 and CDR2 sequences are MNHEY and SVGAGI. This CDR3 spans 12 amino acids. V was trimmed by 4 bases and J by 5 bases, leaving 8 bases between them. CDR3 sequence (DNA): TGTGCCAGCAGTTTGGCGGGGTATGGCTACACCTTC. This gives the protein CASSLAGYGYTF.

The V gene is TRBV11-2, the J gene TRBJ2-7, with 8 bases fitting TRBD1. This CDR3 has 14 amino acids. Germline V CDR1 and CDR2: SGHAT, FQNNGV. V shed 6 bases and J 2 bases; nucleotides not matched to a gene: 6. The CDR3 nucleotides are TGTGCCAGCAGACATTCCAGGGGGCCCTACGAGCAGTACTTC. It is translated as CASRHSRGPYEQYF.